This T cell receptor (beta chain) was sequenced in a study of blood T cell repertoires in COVID-19. Clones were read by immunoSEQ multiplex PCR, and TCRdb kept only the in-frame ones, dropping some. The table shows 100,000 to 150,000 clones, with around nine tenths occurring only once. Trimming left V 2 bases short and J 4 bases short, with 8 bases between. The germline gives CDR1 MNHEY, CDR2 SMNVEV (reference sequence). CDR3 length equals 13 residues. Material for sequencing was peripheral blood. The chain is built from TRBV27 and TRBJ1-2; D may be TRBD1 (6 bases). This receptor was obtained from a man aged 45 to 65 with acute or convalescent COVID-19. The DNA of the CDR3 is TGTGCCAGCAGTTTAATAGGGGGCTATGGCTACACCTTC. Translating it yields CASSLIGGYGYTF.